These T cell receptor beta chains were read from a single sample in a study of graft-versus-host responses after intestinal transplantation. The repertoire was sequenced with immunoSEQ multiplex PCR; TCRdb's copy has only in-frame clones and lacks some. Of some 110,000 clones listed, roughly 93% are singletons. No antigen has been identified for these receptors. This sample comprised unstimulated CD8+ T cells sorted from spleen or lymph node cells, obtained before transplant. The receptors shown here come from a human donor who was the organ donor for an intestinal transplant. Each CDR3 is given with its conserved first and last residue. The D gene is left open where the match is weak. The size field is filled for only some rows; it gives once, few, many or a size class.

cdr3_aa: CASSSHPDGPRSYGYTF; cdr3_nt: TGTGCCAGCAGCTCACACCCTGACGGGCCGAGAAGCTATGGCTACACCTTC; v_call: TRBV5-6; d_call: NA; clone_size: NA; j_call: TRBJ1-2
cdr3_aa: CASSAAGTGSTEAFF; cdr3_nt: TGTGCCAGCAGTGCAGCCGGGACAGGGAGCACTGAAGCTTTCTTT; v_call: TRBV25-1; d_call: TRBD1; clone_size: NA; j_call: TRBJ1-1
cdr3_aa: CASSSGPRNNEQFF; cdr3_nt: TGTGCCAGCAGTTCCGGCCCACGAAACAATGAGCAGTTCTTC; v_call: TRBV28; d_call: NA; clone_size: NA; j_call: TRBJ2-1
cdr3_aa: CASSTPRVSQPQHF; cdr3_nt: TGTGCCAGCAGCACTCCCAGGGTGAGTCAGCCCCAGCATTTT; v_call: TRBV2; d_call: NA; clone_size: NA; j_call: TRBJ1-5
cdr3_aa: CASSISTPGTRGIEQYF; cdr3_nt: TGTGCCAGCAGCATATCCACCCCGGGAACCCGTGGAATAGAGCAGTACTTC; v_call: TRBV7-9; d_call: NA; clone_size: NA; j_call: TRBJ2-7
cdr3_aa: CASRIDDRPYTEAFF; cdr3_nt: TGTGCCAGTAGGATCGATGACAGACCCTACACTGAAGCTTTCTTT; v_call: TRBV19; d_call: NA; clone_size: NA; j_call: TRBJ1-1
cdr3_aa: CSAERTGGIGELFF; cdr3_nt: TGCAGCGCCGAAAGGACAGGGGGCATCGGGGAGCTGTTTTTT; v_call: TRBV29-1; d_call: TRBD1; clone_size: NA; j_call: TRBJ2-2
cdr3_aa: CASSYRDRGSKNIQYF; cdr3_nt: TGTGCCAGCAGTTACCGGGACAGGGGTTCCAAAAACATTCAGTACTTC; v_call: TRBV6-6; d_call: TRBD1; clone_size: NA; j_call: TRBJ2-4
cdr3_aa: CASSHPAEPGTSGYTDTQYF; cdr3_nt: TGCGCCAGCAGCCACCCTGCCGAGCCTGGGACTAGCGGGTACACAGATACGCAGTATTTT; v_call: TRBV4-1; d_call: TRBD2; clone_size: once; j_call: TRBJ2-3
cdr3_aa: CASGPGLAGETQYF; cdr3_nt: TGTGCTAGTGGCCCTGGACTAGCGGGAGAGACCCAGTACTTC; v_call: TRBV12-5; d_call: TRBD2; clone_size: NA; j_call: TRBJ2-5
cdr3_aa: CASSSWGSGYEQYF; cdr3_nt: TGTGCCAGCAGCAGCTGGGGTAGTGGCTACGAGCAGTACTTC; v_call: TRBV21-1; d_call: NA; clone_size: NA; j_call: TRBJ2-7
cdr3_aa: CASSEWQGDTYGYTF; cdr3_nt: TGTGCCAGCAGTGAATGGCAGGGGGATACCTATGGCTACACCTTC; v_call: TRBV2; d_call: TRBD1; clone_size: NA; j_call: TRBJ1-2
cdr3_aa: CASSTGGGRETQYF; cdr3_nt: TGTGCCAGCAGTACTGGGGGGGGCCGGGAGACCCAGTACTTC; v_call: TRBV7-2; d_call: NA; clone_size: NA; j_call: TRBJ2-5
cdr3_aa: CAWSVSEYGYTF; cdr3_nt: TGTGCCTGGAGTGTATCTGAGTATGGCTACACCTTC; v_call: TRBV30; d_call: NA; clone_size: NA; j_call: TRBJ1-2
cdr3_aa: CASSYTSSLGDTQYF; cdr3_nt: TGTGCCAGCAGTTATACCAGCAGCCTGGGGGATACGCAGTATTTT; v_call: TRBV11-3; d_call: NA; clone_size: NA; j_call: TRBJ2-3
cdr3_aa: CSVEVWAGGRSGANVLTF; cdr3_nt: TGCAGCGTTGAAGTGTGGGCAGGGGGCCGCTCTGGGGCCAACGTCCTGACTTTC; v_call: TRBV29-1; d_call: TRBD1; clone_size: NA; j_call: TRBJ2-6
cdr3_aa: CASRIPGRGYGYTF; cdr3_nt: TGTGCCAGCAGAATACCCGGACGGGGCTATGGCTACACCTTC; v_call: TRBV6-6; d_call: NA; clone_size: NA; j_call: TRBJ1-2
cdr3_aa: CASSVYGGRGTDTQYF; cdr3_nt: TGTGCCAGCAGCGTCTACGGCGGGAGAGGCACAGATACGCAGTATTTT; v_call: TRBV9; d_call: TRBD2; clone_size: NA; j_call: TRBJ2-3
cdr3_aa: CASSVARRANTGELFF; cdr3_nt: TGTGCCAGCAGCGTAGCTCGAAGAGCGAACACCGGGGAGCTGTTTTTT; v_call: TRBV9; d_call: NA; clone_size: NA; j_call: TRBJ2-2
cdr3_aa: CASSIGRAGWPYNEQFF; cdr3_nt: TGTGCCAGTAGTATAGGTAGGGCGGGATGGCCCTATAATGAGCAGTTCTTC; v_call: TRBV19; d_call: NA; clone_size: NA; j_call: TRBJ2-1
cdr3_aa: CASSQVPSGMSSYNEQFF; cdr3_nt: TGTGCCAGCAGCCAAGTACCTAGCGGGATGAGCTCCTACAATGAGCAGTTCTTC; v_call: TRBV4-2; d_call: TRBD2; clone_size: NA; j_call: TRBJ2-1
cdr3_aa: CASSVLAGGPRETQYF; cdr3_nt: TGTGCCAGCAGCGTTCTAGCGGGAGGGCCGCGGGAGACCCAGTACTTC; v_call: TRBV9; d_call: TRBD2; clone_size: NA; j_call: TRBJ2-5
cdr3_aa: CASHPGQGHTGELFF; cdr3_nt: TGTGCCAGCCATCCGGGACAGGGGCACACCGGGGAGCTGTTTTTT; v_call: TRBV19; d_call: TRBD1; clone_size: NA; j_call: TRBJ2-2
cdr3_aa: CATSRGSMPPYNEQFF; cdr3_nt: TGTGCCACCAGCAGAGGGTCCATGCCTCCCTACAATGAGCAGTTCTTC; v_call: TRBV15; d_call: NA; clone_size: NA; j_call: TRBJ2-1
cdr3_aa: CASSVSSRRRGANEQFF; cdr3_nt: TGTGCCAGCAGCGTATCATCTCGGCGGAGGGGGGCCAATGAGCAGTTCTTC; v_call: TRBV9; d_call: NA; clone_size: NA; j_call: TRBJ2-1
cdr3_aa: CASSIAEGQFF; cdr3_nt: TGTGCCAGTAGTATTGCGGAGGGGCAGTTCTTC; v_call: TRBV19; d_call: NA; clone_size: NA; j_call: TRBJ2-1
cdr3_aa: CASSWGDGALWETQYF; cdr3_nt: TGCGCCAGCAGCTGGGGAGACGGGGCATTGTGGGAGACCCAGTACTTC; v_call: TRBV4-1; d_call: NA; clone_size: once; j_call: TRBJ2-5
cdr3_aa: CASSPTGPYGYTF; cdr3_nt: TGTGCCAGCAGCCCTACAGGGCCCTATGGCTACACCTTC; v_call: TRBV5-5; d_call: NA; clone_size: NA; j_call: TRBJ1-2
cdr3_aa: CASSWGRNTEAFF; cdr3_nt: TGTGCCAGCAGTTGGGGACGGAACACTGAAGCTTTCTTT; v_call: TRBV6-1; d_call: NA; clone_size: NA; j_call: TRBJ1-1
cdr3_aa: CASSLAPLAGGSYEQYF; cdr3_nt: TGTGCCAGCAGCTTAGCTCCACTAGCGGGAGGCTCCTACGAGCAGTACTTC; v_call: TRBV13; d_call: TRBD2; clone_size: NA; j_call: TRBJ2-7
cdr3_aa: CASSDGQNVPYEQYF; cdr3_nt: TGTGCCAGCAGTGACGGACAGAACGTACCCTACGAGCAGTACTTC; v_call: TRBV2; d_call: NA; clone_size: few; j_call: TRBJ2-7
cdr3_aa: CSVELWASGANVLTF; cdr3_nt: TGCAGCGTTGAACTCTGGGCCTCTGGGGCCAACGTCCTGACTTTC; v_call: TRBV29-1; d_call: NA; clone_size: NA; j_call: TRBJ2-6
cdr3_aa: CASSYSGGGPNSPLHF; cdr3_nt: TGTGCCAGCAGTTATTCCGGGGGCGGCCCTAATTCACCCCTCCACTTT; v_call: TRBV6-6; d_call: NA; clone_size: NA; j_call: TRBJ1-6
cdr3_aa: CASSWDGRSQETQYF; cdr3_nt: TGCGCCAGCAGCTGGGACGGACGATCGCAAGAGACCCAGTACTTC; v_call: TRBV5-1; d_call: NA; clone_size: NA; j_call: TRBJ2-5
cdr3_aa: CASSWTSGSKETQYF; cdr3_nt: TGTGCCAGCAGTTGGACTAGCGGGAGTAAAGAGACCCAGTACTTC; v_call: TRBV6-5; d_call: TRBD2; clone_size: NA; j_call: TRBJ2-5
cdr3_aa: CASSRQATKMYGYTF; cdr3_nt: TGTGCCAGCAGTCGACAGGCCACGAAGATGTATGGCTACACCTTC; v_call: TRBV7-6; d_call: NA; clone_size: NA; j_call: TRBJ1-2
cdr3_aa: CASSPGYVPPYEQYF; cdr3_nt: TGTGCCAGCAGTCCCGGTTATGTTCCCCCCTACGAGCAGTACTTC; v_call: TRBV27; d_call: NA; clone_size: once; j_call: TRBJ2-7
cdr3_aa: CASSVGQREQFF; cdr3_nt: TGTGCCAGCAGCGTGGGACAGCGGGAGCAGTTCTTC; v_call: TRBV5-6; d_call: TRBD1; clone_size: NA; j_call: TRBJ2-1
cdr3_aa: CASKGGQGAGYPQHF; cdr3_nt: TGTGCCAGCAAGGGGGGACAGGGCGCAGGGTATCCCCAGCATTTT; v_call: TRBV27; d_call: TRBD1; clone_size: once; j_call: TRBJ1-5
cdr3_aa: CASSVGTVDSNQPQHF; cdr3_nt: TGTGCCAGTAGCGTCGGGACAGTTGATAGCAATCAGCCCCAGCATTTT; v_call: TRBV19; d_call: TRBD1; clone_size: NA; j_call: TRBJ1-5
cdr3_aa: CASSDRDRAYEQYF; cdr3_nt: TGTGCCAGCAGCGACCGGGACAGGGCCTACGAGCAGTACTTC; v_call: TRBV13; d_call: TRBD1; clone_size: once; j_call: TRBJ2-7
cdr3_aa: CASSPGLPNTGELFF; cdr3_nt: TGTGCCAGCAGCCCGGGACTCCCAAACACCGGGGAGCTGTTTTTT; v_call: TRBV4-2; d_call: NA; clone_size: NA; j_call: TRBJ2-2
cdr3_aa: CASSTTPRDYGYTF; cdr3_nt: TGTGCCAGCAGCACCACACCGAGGGACTATGGCTACACCTTC; v_call: TRBV9; d_call: NA; clone_size: NA; j_call: TRBJ1-2
cdr3_aa: CASSQVVRWENYEQYF; cdr3_nt: TGCGCCAGCAGCCAAGTCGTCAGGTGGGAGAATTACGAGCAGTACTTC; v_call: TRBV4-1; d_call: NA; clone_size: NA; j_call: TRBJ2-7
cdr3_aa: CASSEGVGLTPIQETQYF; cdr3_nt: TGTGCCAGCAGTGAGGGGGTGGGACTCACGCCGATCCAAGAGACCCAGTACTTC; v_call: TRBV6-1; d_call: NA; clone_size: NA; j_call: TRBJ2-5
cdr3_aa: CASKMDGNTGELFF; cdr3_nt: TGTGCCAGTAAGATGGACGGAAACACCGGGGAGCTGTTTTTT; v_call: TRBV19; d_call: NA; clone_size: NA; j_call: TRBJ2-2
cdr3_aa: CASSIERRDIYEQYF; cdr3_nt: TGTGCCAGTAGCATCGAACGCCGGGACATCTACGAGCAGTACTTC; v_call: TRBV19; d_call: NA; clone_size: NA; j_call: TRBJ2-7
cdr3_aa: CASSYGGSTGELFF; cdr3_nt: TGTGCCAGCAGTTACGGCGGGAGCACCGGGGAGCTGTTTTTT; v_call: TRBV6-5; d_call: TRBD2; clone_size: NA; j_call: TRBJ2-2
cdr3_aa: CASSQTGTPSSYNEQFF; cdr3_nt: TGCGCCAGCAGCCAAACCGGGACTCCGAGCTCCTACAATGAGCAGTTCTTC; v_call: TRBV4-1; d_call: NA; clone_size: NA; j_call: TRBJ2-1
cdr3_aa: CASRGTGVTEAFF; cdr3_nt: TGTGCCAGCAGAGGAACAGGGGTCACTGAAGCTTTCTTT; v_call: TRBV6-1; d_call: TRBD1; clone_size: NA; j_call: TRBJ1-1
cdr3_aa: CASSQGSDRGYYGYTF; cdr3_nt: TGCGCCAGCAGCCAAGGGTCGGACAGGGGATACTATGGCTACACCTTC; v_call: TRBV4-1; d_call: TRBD1; clone_size: few; j_call: TRBJ1-2
cdr3_aa: CASSQDPGQGQPQHF; cdr3_nt: TGCGCCAGCAGCCAAGACCCGGGACAGGGTCAGCCCCAGCATTTT; v_call: TRBV4-1; d_call: TRBD1; clone_size: NA; j_call: TRBJ1-5
cdr3_aa: CASSESNEQYF; cdr3_nt: TGCGCCAGCAGTGAGTCGAACGAGCAGTACTTC; v_call: TRBV10-2; d_call: NA; clone_size: once; j_call: TRBJ2-7
cdr3_aa: CASSLAGRSDTQYF; cdr3_nt: TGTGCCAGCAGCTTAGCCGGGAGGTCAGATACGCAGTATTTT; v_call: TRBV7-6; d_call: TRBD2; clone_size: NA; j_call: TRBJ2-3
cdr3_aa: CATVPWNGQNEAFF; cdr3_nt: TGTGCCACCGTACCCTGGAACGGACAGAATGAAGCTTTCTTT; v_call: TRBV6-1; d_call: NA; clone_size: NA; j_call: TRBJ1-1